One sample yielded the 19 T cell receptor beta chains listed below, sequenced in a study of CD8+ T cells in alopecia areata. The treatment is: oral pan-JAK inhibitor, 5-10 mg twice daily. Extraction and reverse transcription of RNA yielded cDNA as the sequencing template. The protocol was immunoSEQ multiplex PCR, while the TCRdb copy is restricted to in-frame clones and leaves out a portion. Among 87,000 or so clones listed, around 71% were seen once. The sequences come from CD8+ T cells sorted from blood, collected between weeks 43 and 45, from a patient treated with tofacitinib. All receptors come from a human donor with alopecia areata.

Of note for this clone: The DNA is omitted, as the CDR3 cannot be located on it reliably, and the CDR3 follows TCRdb's listing. The chain has TRBV29-1 and TRBJ1-4. The CDR3 sequence runs 16 residues, both termini included. Germline-derived CDR1 and CDR2 are SQVTM and ANQGSEA. CDR3 amino acids: CSVHVPVSDTNEKLFF.

The chain joins TRBV7-2 to TRBJ2-1; maybe TRBD2 (5 bases). The germline gives CDR1 SGHTA, CDR2 FQGNSA. This CDR3 has 13 residues. V dropped 5 bases and J dropped 4 bases, with 9 bases sitting between them. The CDR3 spells CASSPGVYNEQFF. CDR3 DNA sequence: TGTGCCAGCAGCCCCGGGGTTTACAATGAGCAGTTCTTC. The variable domain in full, with the rest retrieved from reference TRBV7-2 and TRBJ2-1, is GAGVSQSPSNKVTEKGKDVELRCDPISGHTALYWYRQSLGQGLEFLIYFQGNSAPDKSGLPSDRFSAERTGGSVSTLTIQRTQQEDSAVYLCASSPGVYNEQFFGPGTRLTVL.

The table lists this clone with a few counts. The CDR3 is CASSWRSGELFF. The DNA of the CDR3 is TGTGCCAGCAGTTGGAGGAGCGGGGAGCTGTTTTTT. The chain combines TRBV2 with TRBJ2-2; a possible D gene is TRBD2 (5 bases). The length of the CDR3 is 12 residues. V was clipped by 5 bases and J by 7 bases, with 8 bases between them. Looked up from germline, CDR1 is SNHLY and CDR2 is FYNNEI.

The rearrangement links TRBV30 to TRBJ2-7; 9 bases map to TRBD2. Germline CDR1 reads GTSNPN; CDR2 reads SVGIG (reference sequence). The trim removed 1 base at V and 3 bases at J, leaving 4 bases unmatched. The CDR3 extends over 14 amino acids. The CDR3 region has the DNA TGTGCCTGGAGTGAGGGACTAGCCTACTACGAGCAGTACTTC. The encoded protein is CAWSEGLAYYEQYF.

The chain couples TRBV7-9 to TRBJ2-5; 7 bases agree with TRBD1. This CDR3 is 15 amino acids long. CDR1 and CDR2 from the germline V gene are SEHNR and FQNEAQ (reference sequence). With 6 bases clipped from V and 2 bases from J, the junction kept 9 bases outside the gene matches. The CDR3 is CASSFAPGQQETQYF. The CDR3 DNA reads as TGTGCCAGCAGTTTTGCGCCGGGACAGCAAGAGACCCAGTACTTC.

V and J are TRBV6-5 and TRBJ2-1; TRBD1 aligns across 7 bases. Per germline, CDR1 MNHEY and CDR2 SVGAGI. CDR3 length: 14 amino acids. Trimming removed 8 bases from V and 6 bases from J; junction bases left unmatched: 10. CDR3: CASQLQGTGNEQFF. CDR3 nucleotide sequence: TGTGCCAGCCAGTTACAGGGGACGGGCAATGAGCAGTTCTTC.

The rearrangement joins TRBV29-1 to TRBJ1-2, with D tentatively TRBD1 (6 bases). Trimming cost V 6 bases and J 7 bases, with 21 bases left between them. This CDR3 spans 14 amino acids. Germline V gene lookup returns CDR1 SQVTM and CDR2 ANQGSEA. The CDR3 here is CSVAGHQRIRGYTF. The CDR3 nucleotides are TGCAGCGTCGCGGGACACCAAAGAATACGTGGCTACACCTTC.

This clone was seen only a few times. This chain uses TRBV10-3 with TRBJ2-1, with a weak D call TRBD1 (6 bases). Germline CDR1 reads ENHRY; CDR2 reads SYGVKD. V shed 10 bases and J shed 2 bases, with 12 bases lying between them. CDR3 length: 13 amino acids. In DNA, the CDR3 is TGTGCCAGCAGGACAGATACCTACAATGAGCAGTTCTTC. Translated, it gives CASRTDTYNEQFF.

The rearrangement joins TRBV30 to TRBJ2-3; D possibly uses TRBD1 or TRBD2 (5 bases each). This CDR3 spans 14 amino acids. V lost 1 base, J lost 3 bases, and 11 bases lay in between. Germline V lookup: CDR1 GTSNPN, CDR2 SVGIG (reference sequence). This CDR3 is CAWSGGAGTDTQYF. The CDR3 DNA sequence: TGTGCCTGGAGTGGAGGGGCGGGTACAGATACGCAGTATTTT.

This rearrangement joins TRBV4-1 to TRBJ1-6; no firm D call. The CDR3 has 14 amino acids. CDR1 and CDR2 from the germline V gene are MGHRA and YSYEKL. Trimming cost V 1 base and J 7 bases, with 8 bases left between them. In nucleotides, the CDR3 is TGCGCCAGCAGCCAAGGGACGGCGAATTCACCCCTCCACTTT. It yields the protein CASSQGTANSPLHF.

This rearrangement joins TRBV19 to TRBJ1-5; the D is unclear. The V gene lost 3 bases and the J gene lost 4 bases, with 13 bases spanning the gap. This CDR3 has 15 residues. Germline V gene sequence: CDR1 LNHDA, CDR2 SQIVND (reference sequence). The CDR3 DNA is TGTGCCAGTAGTATGGCCGTTATATGGAATCAGCCCCAGCATTTT. Translating it yields CASSMAVIWNQPQHF.

This clone occurred a few times. The V gene is TRBV4-3, the J gene TRBJ1-3; no reliable D call. The CDR3 is 15 residues long. CDR1 is LGHNA and CDR2 is YSLEER in the germline V gene. V dropped 0 bases and J dropped 4 bases, with 10 bases sitting between them. CDR3 residues: CASSQDGSSGNTIYF. Here the CDR3 DNA reads TGCGCCAGCAGCCAAGATGGGAGTTCAGGAAACACCATATATTTT.

The chain is built from TRBV4-3 and TRBJ1-1, with a tentative D call TRBD1 (5 bases). The germline V gene encodes CDR1 LGHNA and CDR2 YSLEER. The CDR3 is 16 residues long. Between the trimmed V and J ends, which lost 4 bases and 0 bases, there was a span of 15 bases. This CDR3 is CASSPALGRMNTEAFF. The CDR3 DNA follows: TGCGCCAGCAGCCCAGCTCTGGGACGGATGAACACTGAAGCTTTCTTT.

This rearrangement joins TRBV13 to TRBJ2-7; TRBD1 or TRBD2 may be the D gene (5 bases each). Germline V gene sequence: CDR1 PRHDT, CDR2 FYEKMQ (reference sequence). This CDR3 is built from 14 residues. The germline V and J ends were trimmed by 5 bases and 2 bases, with 13 bases remaining between them. The CDR3 is CASSAGDGPYEQYF. The CDR3 DNA sequence: TGTGCCAGCAGCGCCGGGGACGGACCCTACGAGCAGTACTTC.

This clone appeared once. The V call is TRBV4-1, the J call TRBJ1-1, with D possibly matching TRBD1 (5 bases). The CDR3 runs to 15 residues. The germline gives CDR1 MGHRA, CDR2 YSYEKL. V dropped 0 bases and J dropped 4 bases, with 12 bases sitting between them. This chain's CDR3 is CASSQDLGGGTEAFF. The CDR3 DNA follows: TGCGCCAGCAGCCAAGATCTGGGGGGGGGCACTGAAGCTTTCTTT.

V usage is TRBV18 and J usage is TRBJ2-7; the D gene could be TRBD1 or TRBD2 (6 bases each). This CDR3 spans 15 amino acids. The V and J ends lost 2 bases and 4 bases respectively, with 15 bases between them. Looked up from germline, CDR1 is KGHSH and CDR2 is LQKENI. The CDR3 DNA is TGTGCCAGCTCACCAGCAGGGGCGGGATCTTACGAGCAGTACTTC. Translating gives CASSPAGAGSYEQYF.

This rearrangement joins TRBV19 to TRBJ1-1; 7 nucleotides agree with TRBD1. Trimming cost V 2 bases and J 4 bases; bases outside gene matches: 7. This CDR3 is built from 15 residues. Germline V lookup: CDR1 LNHDA, CDR2 SQIVND (reference sequence). CDR3 sequence reads: CASSIRGRGVTEAFF. CDR3 nucleotide sequence: TGTGCCAGTAGTATAAGAGGCAGGGGGGTCACTGAAGCTTTCTTT.

The gene calls are TRBV7-2 and TRBJ1-2; D unclear. Germline V CDR1 and CDR2: SGHTA, FQGNSA. The V end was cut by 1 base, the J end by 4 bases, with 13 bases between. The CDR3 has 15 residues. CDR3 nucleotide sequence: TGTGCCAGCAGCTTAGTTCCGGAGAGGAGCTATGGCTACACCTTC. Translating gives CASSLVPERSYGYTF.

This chain links TRBV7-2 with TRBJ2-3, with D maybe TRBD1 (5 bases). Trimming shortened V by 5 bases and J by 2 bases, and 14 bases separated the two germline ends. This CDR3 comprises 15 residues. CDR1 and CDR2 from the germline V gene are SGHTA and FQGNSA. DNA of the CDR3: TGTGCCAGCAGCCTGGGGCCATACTCCACAGATACGCAGTATTTT. Translation: CASSLGPYSTDTQYF.